Following are 8 T cell receptor beta chains from one sample sequenced in a study of blood T cell repertoires in COVID-19. Profiled with immunoSEQ multiplex PCR; TCRdb holds only in-frame clones, not every one. This table has 250,000 to 300,000 clones, more than 75% appearing once. The sample was peripheral blood. These receptors all stem from a woman in her 40s who had recovered from COVID-19.

V usage is TRBV6-2 or TRBV6-3 and J usage is TRBJ2-5; no firm D call. Germline CDR1 and CDR2: MNHEY and SVGEGT. This CDR3 comprises 11 residues. V dropped 0 bases and J dropped 7 bases, with 3 bases sitting between them. DNA for the CDR3: TGTGCCAGCAGTTACTCGGCGACCCAGTACTTC. Its protein product is CASSYSATQYF.

The chain carries TRBV19 and TRBJ1-1, with D maybe TRBD1 (6 bases). Germline lookup yields CDR1 LNHDA and CDR2 SQIVND (reference sequence). Trimming cost V 6 bases and J 4 bases, with 18 bases left between them. The CDR3 has 15 residues. The CDR3 is CASSNPGAGGTEAFF. The CDR3 bases are TGTGCCAGTAGCAACCCGGGGGCGGGGGGCACTGAAGCTTTCTTT.

CDR3 sequence reads: CSAGVAGVADTQYF. The CDR3 DNA reads as TGCAGCGCTGGGGTAGCGGGAGTAGCAGATACGCAGTATTTT. The chain couples TRBV29-1 to TRBJ2-3; 9 bases are shared with TRBD2. The V gene end was trimmed by 7 bases and the J gene end by 4 bases; junction bases not matched to a gene: 9. CDR3 length: 14 residues. Per the germline V gene, CDR1 is SQVTM and CDR2 is ANQGSEA.

This clone was detected only a few times. The rearrangement uses TRBV5-4 and TRBJ2-7; TRBD1 aligns across 7 bases. The CDR3 length is 15 residues. With V trimmed by 4 bases and J by 0 bases, 7 bases remained unmatched. The germline V gene encodes CDR1 SGHNT and CDR2 YYREEE (reference sequence). The CDR3 DNA reads TGTGCCAGCAGCCCGGGTCCAGGGGGCTCCTACGAGCAGTACGTC. Protein product: CASSPGPGGSYEQYV.

The chain carries TRBV3-1 (or the pseudogene TRBV3-2) and TRBJ1-6; no clear D gene. CDR3 length: 14 amino acids. V was cut by 0 bases and J by 9 bases, with 9 bases left in between. Germline CDR1 and CDR2: LGHDT and YNNKEL (reference sequence). The chain's CDR3 is CASSQDSRGSPLHF. The DNA of the CDR3 is TGTGCCAGCAGCCAAGATTCCCGGGGTTCACCCCTCCACTTT.

The chain employs TRBV6-4 and TRBJ2-3; 10 bases match TRBD2. The CDR3 loop spans 15 amino acids. Germline lookup yields CDR1 MRHNA and CDR2 SNTAGT. V dropped 2 bases and J dropped 8; count of bases not matched to a gene: 7. CDR3 sequence: CASSDGLAGVGTQYF. CDR3 in DNA: TGTGCCAGCAGTGACGGGCTAGCGGGAGTGGGTACGCAGTATTTT.

CDR3 residues: CASSPPGGETQYF. CDR3 nucleotides: TGTGCCAGCAGCCCCCCGGGGGGGGAGACCCAGTACTTC. The rearrangement joins TRBV7-6 to TRBJ2-5; 8 nucleotides align to TRBD2. V was clipped by 5 bases and J by 5 bases; unmatched bases: 4. CDR3 length equals 13 residues. Germline V lookup: CDR1 SGHVS, CDR2 FNYEAQ. Together with reference TRBV7-6 and TRBJ2-5, the CDR3 gives the full variable domain: GAGVSQSPRYKVTKRGQDVALRCDPISGHVSLYWYRQALGQGPEFLTYFNYEAQQDKSGLPNDRFSAERPEGSISTLTIQRTEQRDSAMYRCASSPPGGETQYFGPGTRLLVL.

This sequence joins TRBV4-1 and TRBJ2-7; TRBD2 is a possible D gene (6 bases). Per germline, CDR1 MGHRA and CDR2 YSYEKL. Trimming took 4 bases from V and 1 from J, leaving 17 bases between them. The CDR3 sequence is 16 residues long. The CDR3 nucleotides read TGCGCCAGCAGCCCCCCCCCGGGAGCCTCTTCCTACGAGCAGTACTTC. It codes for CASSPPPGASSYEQYF.